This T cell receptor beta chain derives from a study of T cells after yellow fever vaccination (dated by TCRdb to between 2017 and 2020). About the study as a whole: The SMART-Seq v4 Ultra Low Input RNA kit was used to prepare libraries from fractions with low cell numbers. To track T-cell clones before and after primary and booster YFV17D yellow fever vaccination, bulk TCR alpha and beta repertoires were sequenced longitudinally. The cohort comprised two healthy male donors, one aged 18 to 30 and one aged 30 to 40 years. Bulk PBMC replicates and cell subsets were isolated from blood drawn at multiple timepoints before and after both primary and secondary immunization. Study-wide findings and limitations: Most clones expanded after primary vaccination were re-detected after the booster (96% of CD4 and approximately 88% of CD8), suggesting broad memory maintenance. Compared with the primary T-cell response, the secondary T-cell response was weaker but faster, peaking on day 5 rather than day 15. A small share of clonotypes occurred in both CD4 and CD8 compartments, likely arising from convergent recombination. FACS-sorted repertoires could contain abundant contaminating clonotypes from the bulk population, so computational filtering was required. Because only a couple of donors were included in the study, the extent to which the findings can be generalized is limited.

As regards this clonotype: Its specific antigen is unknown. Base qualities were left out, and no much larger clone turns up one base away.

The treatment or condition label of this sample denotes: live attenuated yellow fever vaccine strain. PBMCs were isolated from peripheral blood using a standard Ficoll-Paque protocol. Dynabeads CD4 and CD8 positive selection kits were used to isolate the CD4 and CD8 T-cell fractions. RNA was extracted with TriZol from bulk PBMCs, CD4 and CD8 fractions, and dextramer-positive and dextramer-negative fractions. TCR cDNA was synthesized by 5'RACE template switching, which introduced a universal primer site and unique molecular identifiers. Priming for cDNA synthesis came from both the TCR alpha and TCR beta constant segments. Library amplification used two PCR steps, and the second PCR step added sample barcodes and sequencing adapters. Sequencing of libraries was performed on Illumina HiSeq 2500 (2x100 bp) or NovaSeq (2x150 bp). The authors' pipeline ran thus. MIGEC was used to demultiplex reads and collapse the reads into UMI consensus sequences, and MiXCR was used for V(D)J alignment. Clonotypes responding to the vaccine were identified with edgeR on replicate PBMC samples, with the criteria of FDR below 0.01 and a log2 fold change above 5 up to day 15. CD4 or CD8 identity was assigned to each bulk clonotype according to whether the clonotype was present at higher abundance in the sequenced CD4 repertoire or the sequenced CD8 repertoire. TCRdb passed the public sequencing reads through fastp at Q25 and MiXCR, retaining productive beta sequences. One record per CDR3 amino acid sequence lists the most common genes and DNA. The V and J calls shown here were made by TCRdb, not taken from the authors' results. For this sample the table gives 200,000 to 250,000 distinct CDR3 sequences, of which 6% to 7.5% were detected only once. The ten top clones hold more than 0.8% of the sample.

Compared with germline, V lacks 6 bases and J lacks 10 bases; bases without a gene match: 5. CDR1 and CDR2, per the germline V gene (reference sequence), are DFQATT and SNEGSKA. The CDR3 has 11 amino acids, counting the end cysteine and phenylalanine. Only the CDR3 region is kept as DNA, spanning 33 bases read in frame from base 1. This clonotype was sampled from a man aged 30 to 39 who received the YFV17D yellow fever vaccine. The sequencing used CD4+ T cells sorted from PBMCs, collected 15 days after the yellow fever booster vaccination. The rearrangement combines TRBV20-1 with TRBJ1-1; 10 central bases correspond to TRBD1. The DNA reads TGCAGTGCGGGGCGGGACAGGGGAGCTTTCTTT. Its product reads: CSAGRDRGAFF.